Following are 8 T cell receptor beta chains from one sample sequenced in a study of shared clonotypes between healthy human individuals. Sequencing used immunoSEQ multiplex PCR; TCRdb keeps in-frame clones, though not all of them. The table shows about 2,100,000 clones, with approximately 94% occurring only once. Naive CD8 cells were CD45RO-negative, positively selected for CCR7, excluding terminally differentiated effector memory CD45RA+ cells. Sequencing used naive CD8+ T cells from PBMCs. The receptors shown here come from a man between 18 and 29 years old in good health. Some clones in this sample may be carry-over from other donors' samples.

V and J are TRBV9 and TRBJ2-1, with 7 nucleotides matching TRBD1. V shed 2 bases, J shed 5 bases, and the junction held 16 bases outside the gene matches. The length of the CDR3 is 18 residues. CDR1 and CDR2 (germline): SGDLS, YYNGEE. DNA for the CDR3: TGTGCCAGCAGCGTTTCTCATACCGGGACAGTCAAGAACAATGAGCAGTTCTTC. Its protein is CASSVSHTGTVKNNEQFF. The whole variable domain, remainder taken from reference TRBV9 and TRBJ2-1, is DSGVTQTPKHLITATGQRVTLRCSPRSGDLSVYWYQQSLDQGLQFLIQYYNGEERAKGNILERFSAQQFPDLHSELNLSSLELGDSALYFCASSVSHTGTVKNNEQFFGPGTRLTVL.

As DNA, the CDR3 is TGTGCCAGCAGTCCTGCCGTGGGCCAGGCCTACGAGCAGTACTTC. It translates to CASSPAVGQAYEQYF. The chain is built from TRBV27 and TRBJ2-7; D is undetermined. This CDR3 is built from 15 residues. Between the trimmed V and J ends, which lost 5 bases and 2 bases, there was a span of 16 bases. Germline values: CDR1 MNHEY, CDR2 SMNVEV (reference sequence).

As concerns this clone: Other DNA sequences in the same sample also yield this CDR3. This rearrangement joins TRBV7-8 to TRBJ2-7; D might be TRBD2 (6 bases). This CDR3 comprises 13 residues. The V end was cut by 5 bases, the J end by 2 bases, with 10 bases between. CDR1 and CDR2 (germline): SGHVS, FQNEAQ. The CDR3 DNA reads as TGTGCCAGCAGCCCCGGGAGAACCTACGAGCAGTACTTC. Its protein is CASSPGRTYEQYF.

This clone was picked up a small number of times. The chain has TRBV9 and TRBJ1-1, with D possibly being TRBD1 (5 bases). V lost 3 bases and J 1 base, leaving 13 bases between the germline ends. This CDR3 is 15 amino acids long. CDR1 is SGDLS, CDR2 YYNGEE, per germline. The CDR3 here is CASSAGRGRNTEAFF. CDR3 DNA: TGTGCCAGCAGCGCCGGGAGGGGCAGGAACACTGAAGCTTTCTTT.

The chain carries TRBV4-1 and TRBJ1-2; no firm D call. In germline, CDR1 is MGHRA, CDR2 YSYEKL. V gave up 0 bases and J gave up 1 base, with 9 bases separating them. This CDR3 has 15 amino acids. CDR3 protein: CASSQESGGNYGYTF. As DNA, the CDR3 is TGCGCCAGCAGCCAAGAGTCAGGAGGTAACTATGGCTACACCTTC.

Regarding this clone: The same CDR3 is also encoded by other DNA sequences in this sample. V gene TRBV5-1 combines with J gene TRBJ2-7; D possibly corresponds to TRBD1 (6 bases). CDR1 is SGHRS, CDR2 YFSETQ, per germline. CDR3 length: 14 residues. Trimming left V 5 bases short and J 0 bases short, with 12 bases between. The CDR3 region is CASSPGTLSYEQYF. Written as DNA, the CDR3 is TGCGCCAGCAGTCCCGGGACACTCTCCTACGAGCAGTACTTC.

J is TRBJ2-1 and V is TRBV9; 7 bases are a match to TRBD2. The CDR3 is made up of 16 amino acids. Germline V gene sequence: CDR1 SGDLS, CDR2 YYNGEE. J was trimmed by 6 bases and V by 4 bases; bases with no gene match: 13. The CDR3 DNA is TGTGCCAGCAGCTCGGTGGGTGGGAGGGCCCCCAATGAGCAGTTCTTC. It yields the protein CASSSVGGRAPNEQFF.

V is TRBV30 and J is TRBJ2-1, with 14 nucleotides matching TRBD2. V shed 6 bases, J shed 7 bases, and the junction held 20 bases outside the gene matches. The CDR3 covers 19 residues. Germline V gives CDR1 GTSNPN, CDR2 SVGIG (reference sequence). This CDR3 reads CACSGGLAGVGWGANEQFF. CDR3 nucleotide sequence: TGTGCCTGCTCCGGGGGACTAGCGGGAGTCGGGTGGGGAGCGAATGAGCAGTTCTTC.